One sample yielded the 19 T cell receptor beta chains listed below, sequenced in a study of shared clonotypes between healthy human individuals. The protocol was immunoSEQ multiplex PCR, while the TCRdb copy is restricted to in-frame clones and leaves out a portion. The table shows about 510,000 clones, with more than 65% occurring only once. Sequencing was performed on PBMCs. The source is a woman in her thirties or forties in good health. Some clones in this sample may be carry-over from other donors' samples.

This clone was detected only a few times. This chain connects TRBV2 to TRBJ2-5, with TRBD2 matching over 7 bases. This CDR3 region has 12 residues. J was trimmed by 5 bases and V by 7 bases; bases with no gene match: 4. Germline-derived CDR1 and CDR2 are SNHLY and FYNNEI. The CDR3 DNA follows: TGTGCCAGCAAGGCCGGGGGGGAGACCCAGTACTTC. Protein: CASKAGGETQYF.

The chain carries TRBV15 and TRBJ2-5, with TRBD1 identical over 8 bases. Germline V CDR1 and CDR2: LNHNV, YYDKDF (reference sequence). Trimming took 2 bases from V and 1 from J; bases not matched to a gene: 9. The CDR3 covers 17 residues. The CDR3 sequence is CATSRSPYTGGQETQYF. The CDR3 coding sequence is TGTGCCACCAGCAGATCGCCCTACACAGGGGGCCAAGAGACCCAGTACTTC.

V and J are TRBV5-1 and TRBJ2-1; 11 bases map to TRBD2. J was trimmed by 3 bases and V by 1 base; bases with no gene match: 3. CDR3 size: 16 residues. Germline-derived CDR1 and CDR2 are SGHRS and YFSETQ. The chain's CDR3 is CASSLRGLAGYNEQFF. CDR3 bases: TGCGCCAGCAGCTTGCGTGGACTAGCGGGCTACAATGAGCAGTTCTTC.

V usage is TRBV6-4 and J usage is TRBJ2-7; TRBD1 matches 7 bases. The CDR3 runs to 13 residues. Unmatched junction bases numbered 5, after V lost 9 bases and J lost 0 bases. The germline V gene encodes CDR1 MRHNA and CDR2 SNTAGT. The CDR3 loop reads CASFRDSSYEQYF. CDR3 bases: TGTGCCAGTTTTAGGGACAGCTCCTACGAGCAGTACTTC.

The sample holds a few counts of this clone. The chain couples TRBV28 to TRBJ1-5; D is uncertain. Germline-derived CDR1 and CDR2 are MDHEN and SYDVKM. The V end was cut by 3 bases, the J end by 6 bases, with 9 bases between. The CDR3 consists of 13 residues. The CDR3 reads CASSFELGQPQHF. The CDR3 region has the DNA TGTGCCAGCAGTTTCGAGCTTGGTCAGCCCCAGCATTTT.

This clone showed up many times. This chain uses TRBV28 with TRBJ1-5; D possibly corresponds to TRBD1 (6 bases). The ends were cut back, 6 bases at V and 7 bases at J, with 19 bases in the middle. CDR3 length: 15 amino acids. Germline CDR1 reads MDHEN; CDR2 reads SYDVKM. CDR3 in amino acids: CASRPPRGGGQPQHF. CDR3 nucleotides: TGTGCCAGCAGACCCCCGCGGGGGGGCGGCCAGCCCCAGCATTTT.

The V call is TRBV27, the J call TRBJ1-4, with TRBD1 matching over 7 bases. Germline V gene data show CDR1 as MNHEY and CDR2 as SMNVEV (reference sequence). The CDR3 has 14 amino acids. Losses at the gene ends were 5 bases for V and 8 bases for J; bases not matched to a gene: 8. The CDR3 region is CASSPRQGREKLFF. The CDR3 DNA follows: TGTGCCAGCAGTCCCCGACAGGGCCGGGAAAAACTGTTTTTT. The whole variable domain, remainder taken from reference TRBV27 and TRBJ1-4, is EAQVTQNPRYLITVTGKKLTVTCSQNMNHEYMSWYRQDPGLGLRQIYYSMNVEVTDKGDVPEGYKVSRKEKRNFPLILESPSPNQTSLYFCASSPRQGREKLFFGSGTQLSVL.

This clone was counted a single time. The chain employs TRBV27 and TRBJ1-1, with D unresolved. The CDR3 sequence is 14 residues long. Trimming removed 8 bases from V and 0 bases from J, with 13 bases in between. Germline CDR1 MNHEY, CDR2 SMNVEV (reference sequence). CDR3 coding DNA: TGTGCCAGCCACCCCCGGGCCATGAACACTGAAGCTTTCTTT. It is translated as CASHPRAMNTEAFF.

The chain joins TRBV18 to TRBJ2-7, with D possibly being TRBD2 (6 bases). The V end lost 6 bases, the J end lost 5 bases, and 17 bases lay between the germline ends. CDR1 and CDR2 from the germline V gene are KGHSH and LQKENI. The CDR3 spans 14 residues. The CDR3 loop reads CASSPAAGTHEQYF. The DNA of the CDR3 is TGTGCCAGCTCCCCCGCGGCGGGGACCCACGAGCAGTACTTC.

The chain couples TRBV5-6 to TRBJ1-1, with D maybe TRBD1 (6 bases). Trimming cost V 0 bases and J 5 bases, with 8 bases left between them. The CDR3 is 13 residues long. Germline V gene sequence: CDR1 SGHDT, CDR2 YYEEEE. In nucleotides, the CDR3 is TGTGCCAGCAGCTTGGGGGGGCGGACTGAAGCTTTCTTT. Translated: CASSLGGRTEAFF.

The CDR3 is CSVTGTGYEQYF. Written as DNA, the CDR3 is TGCAGCGTTACCGGGACAGGTTACGAGCAGTACTTC. This chain joins TRBV29-1 and TRBJ2-7, with 8 bases aligning to TRBD1. This CDR3 is 12 amino acids long. V shed 5 bases, J shed 4 bases, and the junction held 4 bases outside the gene matches. CDR1 and CDR2 from the germline V gene are SQVTM and ANQGSEA.

The chain joins TRBV5-1 to TRBJ2-7; TRBD1 matches at 10 bases. CDR3 length: 15 amino acids. With 0 bases clipped from V and 5 bases from J, the junction kept 5 bases outside the gene matches. Germline CDR1 reads SGHRS; CDR2 reads YFSETQ. In DNA, the CDR3 is TGCGCCAGCAGCTTGGGGGGACAGGGGAGCGACGAGCAGTACTTC. Protein product: CASSLGGQGSDEQYF.

A single count supports this clone. V gene TRBV7-2 combines with J gene TRBJ2-5, with TRBD1 as a possible D gene (5 bases). Germline V gene sequence: CDR1 SGHTA, CDR2 FQGNSA. This CDR3 is built from 15 residues. Trimming pared 1 base from V and 3 bases from J, leaving 12 bases between. The CDR3, as DNA: TGTGCCAGCAGCTTAGTTGCAGGGTTGGAAGAGACCCAGTACTTC. This codes for CASSLVAGLEETQYF. Looking up the rest from reference TRBV7-2 and TRBJ2-5 gives the full variable domain: GAGVSQSPSNKVTEKGKDVELRCDPISGHTALYWYRQSLGQGLEFLIYFQGNSAPDKSGLPSDRFSAERTGGSVSTLTIQRTQQEDSAVYLCASSLVAGLEETQYFGPGTRLLVL.

This chain connects TRBV4-2 to TRBJ2-7; TRBD1 matches 8 bases. After removal of 0 bases from V and 3 bases from J, the junction contained 7 bases not matched to a gene. Germline CDR1 is LGHNA and CDR2 is YNFKEQ. This CDR3 region has 16 residues. DNA for the CDR3: TGTGCCAGCAGCCAAGATACGGGGACAGGCAGCTACGAGCAGTACTTC. It specifies CASSQDTGTGSYEQYF.

CDR3 residues: CASSLLGQGGYTF. CDR3 DNA sequence: TGCGCCAGCAGCTTGCTCGGACAAGGAGGCTACACCTTC. V usage is TRBV5-1 and J usage is TRBJ1-2, with TRBD1 as a possible D gene (5 bases). This CDR3 comprises 13 residues. Germline CDR1 and CDR2: SGHRS and YFSETQ. V was trimmed by 1 base and J by 8 bases, leaving 12 bases between them.

J is TRBJ1-1 and V is TRBV20-1, with D unresolved. The CDR3 is 11 residues long. From germline, CDR1 is DFQATT and CDR2 SNEGSKA (reference sequence). V lost 6 bases and J 8 bases, leaving 13 bases between the germline ends. For the CDR3, the DNA is TGCAGTGCACCCATTGCTAGCGAAGCTTTCTTT. Protein sequence: CSAPIASEAFF.

The chain joins TRBV28 to TRBJ1-1; TRBD1 aligns across 11 bases. Germline CDR1 is MDHEN and CDR2 is SYDVKM. This CDR3 spans 16 amino acids. V lost 7 bases, J lost 2 bases, and 9 bases stayed unmatched. CDR3 residues: CASKGQGAPLNTEAFF. CDR3 bases: TGTGCCAGCAAAGGACAGGGGGCCCCTTTAAACACTGAAGCTTTCTTT.

The genes are TRBV28 and TRBJ2-7; possible D gene TRBD1, 6 bases. This CDR3 comprises 20 residues. CDR1 is MDHEN and CDR2 is SYDVKM in the germline V gene. V was clipped by 4 bases and J by 2 bases, with 30 bases between them. The CDR3 sequence: CASSSGLTGHAQPLPYEQYF. The CDR3 DNA reads as TGTGCCAGCAGTTCTGGGCTGACGGGACACGCACAGCCCCTACCCTACGAGCAGTACTTC.

Only a few counts were recorded for this clone. The chain couples TRBV6-4 to TRBJ2-3; D assignment may be TRBD1 or TRBD2 (5 bases each). The V end lost 5 bases, the J end lost 4 bases, and 10 bases lay between the germline ends. Germline V gene data show CDR1 as MRHNA and CDR2 as SNTAGT. CDR3 length equals 13 residues. In DNA, the CDR3 is TGTGCCAGCAGTCAGGGAGAAGCAGATACGCAGTATTTT. Translation gives CASSQGEADTQYF.